These 27 T cell receptor beta chains were sequenced from one sample in a study of regulatory T cells. The primer mix had 52 TRBV and 13 TRBJ primers. Repertoires were generated with immunoSEQ multiplex PCR, while TCRdb's copy carries only in-frame clones and drops some. The sample contains some 10,000 clones, roughly 84% of which appear only once. The sample was CD8+ T cells sorted from blood. Receptor source: a person aged 18-30 years with CD3G deficiency.

The chain is built from TRBV7-6 and TRBJ2-3, with 7 bases matching TRBD2. The CDR3 loop spans 15 amino acids. Germline values: CDR1 SGHVS, CDR2 FNYEAQ. The trim removed 5 bases at V and 4 bases at J, leaving 9 bases unmatched. The CDR3 DNA is TGTGCCAGCAGCCCATCTCCTAGCGGTTCAGATACGCAGTATTTT. Translation gives CASSPSPSGSDTQYF.

The chain links TRBV7-9 to TRBJ2-3; D perhaps matches TRBD1 (6 bases). CDR3 length: 16 residues. The V gene's germline CDR1 is SEHNR and CDR2 FQNEAQ (reference sequence). Deletions cut 1 base from V and 4 bases from J, with 15 bases between. CDR3 loop: CASSLDLGAVADTQYF. CDR3 sequence (DNA): TGTGCCAGCAGCTTAGATCTGGGGGCCGTTGCAGATACGCAGTATTTT.

The chain employs TRBV6-1 and TRBJ2-7; D may be TRBD2 (6 bases). This CDR3 has 16 residues. Germline V CDR1 and CDR2: MNHNS, SASEGT. V was clipped by 3 bases and J by 3 bases, with 18 bases between them. The CDR3 nucleotides are TGTGCCAGCAGTGAGGTGGGGCGGGGAGGCGGCTACGAGCAGTACTTC. It yields the protein CASSEVGRGGGYEQYF.

The chain is built from TRBV28 and TRBJ2-7; TRBD2 aligns across 9 bases. The junction had 1 base not matched to a gene; V was cut back by 2 bases and J by 5 bases. Germline CDR1 and CDR2: MDHEN and SYDVKM. The CDR3 loop spans 13 amino acids. The CDR3 DNA reads TGTGCCAGCAGTTTAGCGGGGGGGGACGAGCAGTACTTC. It codes for CASSLAGGDEQYF. The full variable domain, its missing parts supplied by reference TRBV28 and TRBJ2-7, is DVKVTQSSRYLVKRTGEKVFLECVQDMDHENMFWYRQDPGLGLRLIYFSYDVKMKEKGDIPEGYSVSREKKERFSLILESASTNQTSMYLCASSLAGGDEQYFGPGTRLTVT.

J is TRBJ2-1 and V is TRBV13; D remains ambiguous. V dropped 0 bases and J dropped 6 bases, with 9 bases sitting between them. The CDR3 is made up of 14 amino acids. Germline V gene lookup returns CDR1 PRHDT and CDR2 FYEKMQ (reference sequence). For the CDR3, the DNA is TGTGCCAGCAGCTTAGGAGTCTGGGGCAATGAGCAGTTCTTC. Translation: CASSLGVWGNEQFF.

The CDR3 nucleotides are TGTGCCAGCAGTGCCTTTACCGGGACAGGGGTGGAAAAACTGTTTTTT. As protein: CASSAFTGTGVEKLFF. This rearrangement joins TRBV6-1 to TRBJ1-4, with TRBD1 identical over 10 bases. V lost 4 bases to trimming and J lost 8 bases; unmatched junction nucleotides: 10. Looked up from germline, CDR1 is MNHNS and CDR2 is SASEGT. The CDR3 is made up of 16 amino acids.

J is TRBJ2-5 and V is TRBV7-9, with D tentatively TRBD1 or TRBD2 (5 bases each). The CDR3 totals 16 residues. Germline V lookup: CDR1 SEHNR, CDR2 FQNEAQ (reference sequence). V was cut by 3 bases and J by 5 bases, with 19 bases left in between. CDR3 in DNA: TGTGCCAGCAGCTTCGGTTTTGGGGGAGCCTGGGAGACCCAGTACTTC. The encoded protein is CASSFGFGGAWETQYF. Complete variable domain (other parts from reference TRBV7-9 and TRBJ2-5): DTGVSQNPRHKITKRGQNVTFRCDPISEHNRLYWYRQTLGQGPEFLTYFQNEAQLEKSRLLSDRFSAERPKGSFSTLEIQRTEQGDSAMYLCASSFGFGGAWETQYFGPGTRLLVL.

V usage is TRBV19 and J usage is TRBJ1-5; a weak D match, TRBD1 (5 bases). Germline loops: CDR1 LNHDA, CDR2 SQIVND (reference sequence). V was cut by 8 bases and J by 7 bases, with 12 bases left in between. The CDR3 sequence is 12 residues long. The CDR3 DNA follows: TGTGCCAGTGATACGGGGGACCAGCCCCAGCATTTT. This gives the protein CASDTGDQPQHF.

This clone showed up just once. The chain carries TRBV28 and TRBJ1-1, with no clear D. This CDR3 spans 15 amino acids. The germline V gene encodes CDR1 MDHEN and CDR2 SYDVKM. Deletions cut 5 bases from V and 6 bases from J, with 19 bases between. CDR3 in DNA: TGTGCCAGCAGTCTACCAGGTCTGAATAATGCTGAAGCTTTCTTT. Its protein is CASSLPGLNNAEAFF.

The CDR3 DNA reads TGTGCCAGCAGTTATTTGCAGAACACTGAAGCTTTCTTT. Its protein is CASSYLQNTEAFF. V usage is TRBV6-6 and J usage is TRBJ1-1; D ambiguous. The germline gives CDR1 MNHNY, CDR2 SVGAGI (reference sequence). This CDR3 region has 13 residues. Between the trimmed V and J ends, which lost 3 bases and 1 base, there was a span of 6 bases.

The chain couples TRBV28 to TRBJ1-5; D is perhaps TRBD1 (6 bases). Trimming left V 5 bases short and J 6 bases short, with 14 bases between. This CDR3 spans 14 amino acids. Germline V gene sequence: CDR1 MDHEN, CDR2 SYDVKM. The CDR3 spells CASSPARGAQPQHF. Here the CDR3 DNA reads TGTGCCAGCAGTCCCGCCCGGGGGGCTCAGCCCCAGCATTTT.

The chain is built from TRBV7-9 and TRBJ2-5; D possibly uses TRBD1 or TRBD2 (5 bases each). The better agreement between TRBJ2-7 and the DNA end casts doubt on the J call. The CDR3 totals 14 residues. CDR1 and CDR2 (germline): SEHNR, FQNEAQ (reference sequence). DNA for the CDR3: TGTGCCAGCAGCTGGGACGGGATCCCCTACGAGCAGTACTTC. It yields the protein CASSWDGIPYEQYF.

This chain joins TRBV28 and TRBJ2-7; the D gene is possibly TRBD1 (6 bases). The ends were cut back, 6 bases at V and 2 bases at J, with 11 bases in the middle. In germline, CDR1 is MDHEN, CDR2 SYDVKM. The CDR3 covers 13 residues. The CDR3 is CASSRGQTYEQYF. Written as DNA, the CDR3 is TGTGCCAGCAGCCGAGGACAGACCTACGAGCAGTACTTC.

A few counts support this clone. The V call is TRBV7-9, the J call TRBJ1-2, with D unclear. The CDR3 runs 13 residues. Germline V gene lookup returns CDR1 SEHNR and CDR2 FQNEAQ (reference sequence). Trimming stripped 4 bases from V and 8 bases from J, with 14 bases between. The CDR3 loop reads CASSSPGRAGYTF. The CDR3, as DNA: TGTGCCAGCAGCTCGCCCGGACGTGCGGGCTACACCTTC.

Concerning this clone: Other DNA sequences in the sample encode the same CDR3. The chain employs TRBV28 and TRBJ2-7; D unresolved. The CDR3 runs 13 residues. CDR1 is MDHEN, CDR2 SYDVKM, per germline. The V end was cut by 3 bases, the J end by 0 bases, with 6 bases between. CDR3 residues: CASSLGGSYEQYF. In nucleotides, the CDR3 is TGTGCCAGCAGTTTGGGCGGCTCCTACGAGCAGTACTTC.

Only one count was recorded for this clone. The chain employs TRBV28 and TRBJ2-7; the D gene is possibly TRBD2 (5 bases). The germline V gene encodes CDR1 MDHEN and CDR2 SYDVKM. The V gene lost 4 bases and the J gene lost 2 bases, with 12 bases spanning the gap. The CDR3 spans 14 residues. The CDR3, as DNA: TGTGCCAGCAGTTCGAGGACTTCCACCTACGAGCAGTACTTC. Translated: CASSSRTSTYEQYF.

This clone has just one count. The chain uses TRBV28 and TRBJ2-7; 7 bases are a match to TRBD1. V lost 4 bases to trimming and J lost 6 bases; unmatched junction nucleotides: 18. Germline V gene data show CDR1 as MDHEN and CDR2 as SYDVKM. This CDR3 has 17 amino acids. CDR3 nucleotides: TGTGCCAGCAGTTCGCCTGGGACAGAGGGGGCTTCGGGCGAGCAGTACTTC. This sequence encodes CASSSPGTEGASGEQYF.

This clone was seen only once. The CDR3 region is CATWSGQATYEQYF. DNA for the CDR3: TGTGCCACCTGGTCCGGACAGGCGACCTACGAGCAGTACTTC. The chain is built from TRBV10-3 and TRBJ2-7; 7 bases are shared with TRBD1. J was trimmed by 2 bases and V by 10 bases; bases with no gene match: 11. The CDR3 totals 14 residues. In germline, CDR1 is ENHRY, CDR2 SYGVKD.

In its sample, this clone was seen once. V gene TRBV7-9 combines with J gene TRBJ2-7; 10 bases match TRBD1. The CDR3 is 12 amino acids. Germline CDR1 and CDR2: SEHNR and FQNEAQ (reference sequence). The V and J ends lost 5 bases and 6 bases, in that order; junction bases with no gene match: 1. CDR3 sequence: CASSRTGGEQYF. The CDR3 DNA follows: TGTGCCAGCAGCCGGACAGGGGGCGAGCAGTACTTC.

The chain joins TRBV19 to TRBJ1-2, with TRBD1 matching 7 bases. Trimming at V came to 5 bases and at J to 2 bases, leaving 2 bases not matched to a gene. This CDR3 spans 13 amino acids. Germline V gene data show CDR1 as LNHDA and CDR2 as SQIVND (reference sequence). The CDR3 spells CASSPGQNYGYTF. Written as DNA, the CDR3 is TGTGCCAGTAGTCCGGGACAGAACTATGGCTACACCTTC.

V usage is TRBV11-2 and J usage is TRBJ2-5; D unclear. Germline V gene data show CDR1 as SGHAT and CDR2 as FQNNGV. CDR3 length equals 15 residues. The V end lost 0 bases, the J end lost 1 base, and 9 bases lay between the germline ends. The CDR3, as DNA: TGTGCCAGCAGCTTAGAGTTTAGCAGCCAAGAGACCCAGTACTTC. Translated: CASSLEFSSQETQYF.

The chain links TRBV7-2 to TRBJ2-1; D ambiguous. Per germline, CDR1 SGHTA and CDR2 FQGNSA. Trimming removed 1 base at V and 3 bases at J, with 10 bases between. The CDR3 has 15 residues. The CDR3 DNA is TGTGCCAGCAGCTTAGTGGGGTCCCTCTACAATGAGCAGTTCTTC. Residues: CASSLVGSLYNEQFF.

The chain uses TRBV4-1 and TRBJ2-5, with D maybe TRBD2 (6 bases). The CDR3 has 15 residues. The germline gives CDR1 MGHRA, CDR2 YSYEKL. With 0 bases removed from V and 5 bases from J, the gap between germline ends came to 13 bases. The CDR3 DNA sequence: TGCGCCAGCAGCCAAGAATATGGGGGGACCGAGACCCAGTACTTC. This encodes CASSQEYGGTETQYF.

V is TRBV10-3 and J is TRBJ2-2; D might be TRBD1 (6 bases). This CDR3 is built from 13 residues. In germline, CDR1 is ENHRY, CDR2 SYGVKD. V was shortened by 8 bases and J by 1 base, with 8 bases between the two germline ends. The CDR3 sequence is CAIRTENTGELFF. The CDR3 DNA reads TGTGCCATCCGGACAGAGAACACCGGGGAGCTGTTTTTT.

The genes are TRBV4-1 and TRBJ2-3; a possible D gene is TRBD2 (6 bases). The CDR3 length is 15 residues. Germline V lookup: CDR1 MGHRA, CDR2 YSYEKL. V was cut by 0 bases and J by 4 bases, with 11 bases left in between. CDR3 region: CASSQDGRGPDTQYF. The CDR3 DNA reads as TGCGCCAGCAGCCAAGATGGGCGGGGACCAGATACGCAGTATTTT.

V is TRBV28 and J is TRBJ1-1; no clear D. The V gene lost 8 bases and the J gene lost 4 bases, with 17 bases spanning the gap. Germline CDR1 reads MDHEN; CDR2 reads SYDVKM. The CDR3 runs to 14 residues. The CDR3 protein is CASSFSGLGTEAFF. The CDR3 nucleotides read TGTGCCAGCTCTTTCTCGGGCTTGGGCACTGAAGCTTTCTTT.

The chain employs TRBV28 and TRBJ2-3; no definite D call. The germline V gene encodes CDR1 MDHEN and CDR2 SYDVKM. The V gene lost 1 base and the J gene lost 2 bases, with 7 bases spanning the gap. The CDR3 covers 14 residues. As DNA, the CDR3 is TGTGCCAGCAGTTTATCATACCCCACAGATACGCAGTATTTT. It specifies CASSLSYPTDTQYF. The complete variable domain, with remaining parts taken from reference TRBV28 and TRBJ2-3, reads DVKVTQSSRYLVKRTGEKVFLECVQDMDHENMFWYRQDPGLGLRLIYFSYDVKMKEKGDIPEGYSVSREKKERFSLILESASTNQTSMYLCASSLSYPTDTQYFGPGTRLTVL.